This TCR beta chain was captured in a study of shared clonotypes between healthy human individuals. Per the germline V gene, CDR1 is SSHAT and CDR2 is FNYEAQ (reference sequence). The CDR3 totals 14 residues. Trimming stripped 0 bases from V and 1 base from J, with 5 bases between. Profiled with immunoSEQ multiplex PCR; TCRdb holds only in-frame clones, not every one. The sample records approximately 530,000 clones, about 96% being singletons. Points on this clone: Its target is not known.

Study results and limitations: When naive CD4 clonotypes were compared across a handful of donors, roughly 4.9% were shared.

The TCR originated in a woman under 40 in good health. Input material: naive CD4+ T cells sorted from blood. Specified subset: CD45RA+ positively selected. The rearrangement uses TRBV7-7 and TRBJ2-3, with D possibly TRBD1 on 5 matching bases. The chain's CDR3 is CASSLAGGTDTQYF. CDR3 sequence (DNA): TGTGCCAGCAGCTTAGCAGGGGGCACAGATACGCAGTATTTT.